The 20 T cell receptor beta chains below all came from one sample that was sequenced in a study of T cell responses to AZD1222 COVID-19 vaccine. Clones were read by immunoSEQ multiplex PCR, and TCRdb kept only the in-frame ones, dropping some. The sample has over 150,000 clones; 80% to 90% are singletons. Sequences were derived from peripheral blood, sampled on day 0 of AZD1222 vaccination. Receptors originate from an adult in good health.

V and J are TRBV6-5 and TRBJ2-5, with TRBD1 identical over 7 bases. This CDR3 is 13 amino acids long. Trimming cost V 7 bases and J 0 bases; bases outside gene matches: 2. CDR1 is MNHEY, CDR2 SVGAGI, per germline. The CDR3 region has the DNA TGTGCCAGCACTCAGGGGGACCAAGAGACCCAGTACTTC. Its protein product is CASTQGDQETQYF.

The chain combines TRBV9 with TRBJ1-1, with unresolved D. The V gene's germline CDR1 is SGDLS and CDR2 YYNGEE. The CDR3 sequence is 15 residues long. The V gene lost 2 bases and the J gene lost 0 bases, with 11 bases spanning the gap. In nucleotides, the CDR3 is TGTGCCAGCAGCGTGGATACAGTTATGAACACTGAAGCTTTCTTT. Translated: CASSVDTVMNTEAFF.

The chain carries TRBV5-6 and TRBJ2-3; 8 bases map to TRBD2. This CDR3 has 14 amino acids. With V trimmed by 2 bases and J by 5 bases, 4 bases remained unmatched. Germline-derived CDR1 and CDR2 are SGHDT and YYEEEE. CDR3 in amino acids: CASSFPGGEDTQYF. The CDR3 DNA follows: TGTGCCAGCAGCTTTCCCGGGGGGGAAGATACGCAGTATTTT.

The V gene is TRBV10-1, the J gene TRBJ2-3, with D possibly TRBD1 on 6 matching bases. Germline assignment: CDR1 WNHNN and CDR2 SYGVQD (reference sequence). The CDR3 spans 16 residues. Trimming removed 3 bases at V and 1 base at J, with 14 bases between. The CDR3 sequence: CASSEQGRGRTDTQYF. CDR3 DNA: TGCGCCAGCAGTGAACAAGGCAGGGGCCGCACAGATACGCAGTATTTT.

This clone was seen once. The V and J genes are TRBV6-5 and TRBJ1-5; a possible D gene is TRBD1 (5 bases). There are 15 residues in the CDR3. The germline V gene encodes CDR1 MNHEY and CDR2 SVGAGI. V gave up 6 bases and J gave up 2 bases, with 14 bases separating them. This CDR3 is CASRVNRIGNQPQHF. The DNA of the CDR3 is TGTGCCAGCAGAGTTAACAGGATCGGCAATCAGCCCCAGCATTTT.

The gene calls are TRBV2 and TRBJ2-7; 7 bases align to TRBD1. After removal of 4 bases from V and 2 bases from J, the junction contained 5 bases not matched to a gene. The CDR3 has 14 residues. The germline gives CDR1 SNHLY, CDR2 FYNNEI. The CDR3 nucleotides read TGTGCCAGCAGTGCGGACAGGTTAACCTACGAGCAGTACGTC. Encoded protein: CASSADRLTYEQYV.

The chain recombines TRBV19 with TRBJ1-5; 8 nucleotides match TRBD1. This CDR3 contains 16 residues. The V and J ends lost 5 bases and 6 bases, in that order; junction bases with no gene match: 12. In germline, CDR1 is LNHDA, CDR2 SQIVND (reference sequence). The CDR3: CASSSYRSGGVQPQHF. CDR3 nucleotide sequence: TGTGCCAGTAGTTCGTATAGGTCAGGGGGCGTTCAGCCCCAGCATTTT.

V usage is TRBV7-2 and J usage is TRBJ2-5, with 7 bases that match TRBD1. This CDR3 contains 14 residues. V lost 3 bases, J lost 5 bases, and 6 bases stayed unmatched. CDR1 is SGHTA and CDR2 is FQGNSA in the germline V gene. The CDR3 DNA reads as TGTGCCAGCAGCTTGGACAGGCGGGCGGAGACCCAGTACTTC. Protein: CASSLDRRAETQYF. The variable domain in full, with the rest retrieved from reference TRBV7-2 and TRBJ2-5, is GAGVSQSPSNKVTEKGKDVELRCDPISGHTALYWYRQSLGQGLEFLIYFQGNSAPDKSGLPSDRFSAERTGGSVSTLTIQRTQQEDSAVYLCASSLDRRAETQYFGPGTRLLVL.

The gene calls are TRBV4-1 and TRBJ2-5; D remains unclear. CDR1 is MGHRA and CDR2 is YSYEKL in the germline V gene. The V end lost 1 base, the J end lost 3 bases, and 9 bases lay between the germline ends. The CDR3 has 14 amino acids. CDR3 DNA: TGCGCCAGCAGCCAAGTCGGTTCGGAAGAGACCCAGTACTTC. Amino acid sequence: CASSQVGSEETQYF.

J is TRBJ1-4 and V is TRBV27; D uncertain. V shed 0 bases and J shed 0 bases, with 8 bases lying between them. From germline, CDR1 is MNHEY and CDR2 SMNVEV (reference sequence). This CDR3 has 16 residues. Written as DNA, the CDR3 is TGTGCCAGCAGTTTATCTCGGGTCGCAACTAATGAAAAACTGTTTTTT. Residues: CASSLSRVATNEKLFF.

The chain couples TRBV6-5 to TRBJ2-2; D call uncertain. Between the trimmed V and J ends, which lost 6 bases and 0 bases, there was a span of 11 bases. Germline values: CDR1 MNHEY, CDR2 SVGAGI. There are 15 residues in the CDR3. The CDR3 here is CASSRSAANTGELFF. Written as DNA, the CDR3 is TGTGCCAGCAGCCGATCGGCAGCGAACACCGGGGAGCTGTTTTTT.

The chain is built from TRBV2 and TRBJ1-6; the D is unclear. The CDR3 is made up of 13 amino acids. Germline assignment: CDR1 SNHLY and CDR2 FYNNEI. V lost 5 bases to trimming and J lost 4 bases, with 6 bases between them. The CDR3 nucleotides read TGTGCCAGCAGTAACGATTATAATTCACCCCTCCACTTT. It is translated as CASSNDYNSPLHF.

This chain uses TRBV5-1 with TRBJ1-6; tentative D call: TRBD1 (6 bases). This CDR3 contains 15 residues. V lost 0 bases and J lost 8, with 12 bases in between. CDR1 is SGHRS and CDR2 is YFSETQ in the germline V gene. The CDR3, as DNA: TGCGCCAGCAGCTTGGAGGGGGGGGAGGATTCACCCCTCCACTTT. Translation gives CASSLEGGEDSPLHF.

V is TRBV3-1 (or the pseudogene TRBV3-2) and J is TRBJ1-1; D remains unclear. The V gene's germline CDR1 is LGHDT and CDR2 YNNKEL (reference sequence). Trimming cost V 1 base and J 0 bases, with 6 bases left between them. The CDR3 has 14 residues. CDR3 region: CASSQGSMNTEAFF. CDR3 DNA sequence: TGTGCCAGCAGCCAAGGTAGCATGAACACTGAAGCTTTCTTT.

The chain has TRBV27 and TRBJ1-1; 10 bases agree with TRBD1. Germline loops: CDR1 MNHEY, CDR2 SMNVEV (reference sequence). The V gene end was trimmed by 8 bases and the J gene end by 5 bases; junction bases not matched to a gene: 8. The CDR3 has 14 residues. The CDR3 spells CASSLGQGGTEAFF. DNA for the CDR3: TGTGCCAGCTCCTTAGGACAGGGGGGAACTGAAGCTTTCTTT.

The rearrangement uses TRBV2 and TRBJ2-7, with TRBD1 matching 10 bases. Germline-derived CDR1 and CDR2 are SNHLY and FYNNEI. This CDR3 spans 14 amino acids. V lost 10 bases to trimming and J lost 1 base; unmatched junction nucleotides: 7. The CDR3 region is CANIRDRGSYEQYV. The CDR3 region has the DNA TGTGCCAACATCCGGGACAGGGGTTCCTACGAGCAGTACGTC.

This chain joins TRBV12-5 and TRBJ2-5; TRBD2 agrees at 10 bases. Germline trimming cut 7 bases from V and 9 bases from J; bases unmatched to any gene: 14. CDR1 and CDR2 (germline): LGHNT, FRNRAP. The CDR3 loop spans 15 amino acids. The chain's CDR3 is CASAASGGSGEAQYF. The CDR3, as DNA: TGTGCTAGTGCTGCTAGCGGGGGATCAGGGGAGGCCCAGTACTTC.

This clone has only one observation. The genes are TRBV12-3 or TRBV12-4 and TRBJ2-2, with D maybe TRBD1 (6 bases). V lost 6 bases and J lost 4, with 9 bases in between. CDR3 size: 13 residues. DNA for the CDR3: TGTGCCAGCAGAGAACAGGGCACCGGGGAGCTGTTTTTT. Residues: CASREQGTGELFF.

V usage is TRBV5-4 and J usage is TRBJ1-6; 10 positions agree with TRBD1. The J segment lost 9 bases and the V segment lost 4 bases, leaving 4 bases of the junction unmatched. Germline CDR1 reads SGHNT; CDR2 reads YYREEE (reference sequence). The CDR3 spans 14 residues. The CDR3 loop is CASSPDRGLSPLHF. For the CDR3, the DNA is TGTGCCAGCAGCCCAGACAGGGGGCTTTCACCCCTCCACTTT.

The count of this clone is one. The chain recombines TRBV24-1 with TRBJ2-2, with 9 bases fitting TRBD1. Germline V gene lookup returns CDR1 KGHDR and CDR2 SFDVKD. With V trimmed by 8 bases and J by 6 bases, 9 bases remained unmatched. The CDR3 has 15 amino acids. CDR3 DNA sequence: TGTGCCACCAACCCGGGACAGGGAATCGCCGGGGAGCTGTTTTTT. Translating it yields CATNPGQGIAGELFF.